These T cell receptor beta chains were read from a single sample in a study of T-cell reconstitution after alpha-beta-depleted transplantation in children. A single record per CDR3 protein comes from TCRdb applying MiXCR to the PCR reads. Seen here are around 920 distinct CDR3 sequences, roughly 70% observed once, and the top ten hold about 84%. The sequenced sample was PBMCs, mostly from graft donor cells, obtained 60 days after TCRalphabeta/CD19-depleted stem cell transplant. The receptors stem from a male patient aged 2 to 10 who had a stem cell transplant for acute lymphoblastic leukemia, so the T cells may come from the graft donor. Both conserved end residues are part of each CDR3. D genes are given only for firm matches. A clone size is listed for some rows: how often the clone was seen (once, few, many), or a class if it is expanded.

length | size | J | D | V | CDR3 | DNA
11 | NA | TRBJ2-7 | NA | TRBV7-9 | CASSFDPEQYF | TGTGCCAGCAGCTTCGACCCTGAGCAGTACTTC
17 | NA | TRBJ1-1 | NA | TRBV6-1 | CASTPLGHMGTNTEAFF | TGTGCCAGTACCCCCCTAGGCCACATGGGGACGAACACTGAAGCTTTCTTT
17 | many | TRBJ2-1 | TRBD1 | TRBV3-1 | CATTKQMGTGIYNEQFF | TGTGCCACCACCAAACAAATGGGGACAGGAATTTACAATGAGCAGTTCTTC
15 | NA | TRBJ2-5 | TRBD2 | TRBV20-1 | CSAQALAGGTETQYF | TGCAGTGCCCAGGCACTAGCGGGGGGTACGGAGACCCAGTACTTC
16 | NA | TRBJ2-5 | TRBD1 | TRBV4-3 | CASSQDFARQGETQYF | TGCGCCAGCAGCCAAGATTTCGCGCGACAGGGAGAGACCCAGTACTTC
15 | NA | TRBJ2-1 | NA | TRBV7-2 | CASSFDASSYNEQFF | TGTGCCAGCAGCTTCGACGCTAGCTCCTACAATGAGCAGTTCTTC
13 | NA | TRBJ2-7 | NA | TRBV20-1 | CSARRGGTYEQYF | TGCAGTGCTAGACGTGGCGGGACCTACGAGCAGTACTTC
14 | few | TRBJ1-1 | NA | TRBV5-6 | CASSFPGENTEAFF | TGTGCCAGCAGCTTCCCGGGGGAGAACACTGAAGCTTTCTTT
14 | NA | TRBJ2-7 | NA | TRBV5-1 | CASSLGFTSYEQYF | TGCGCCAGCAGCTTGGGGTTTACCTCCTACGAGCAGTACTTC
14 | once | TRBJ2-5 | TRBD1 | TRBV7-7 | CASSSTGGQETQYF | TGTGCCAGCAGCTCCACAGGGGGCCAAGAGACCCAGTACTTC
15 | NA | TRBJ2-1 | TRBD2 | TRBV29-1 | CSVEKLAGEGNEQFF | TGCAGCGTTGAAAAACTAGCGGGAGAAGGCAATGAGCAGTTCTTC
15 | large | TRBJ2-2 | NA | TRBV9 | CASSAGGVLTGELFF | TGTGCCAGCAGCGCCGGGGGAGTCCTGACCGGGGAGCTGTTTTTT
14 | NA | TRBJ2-5 | NA | TRBV5-1 | CASSLPQKLETQYF | TGCGCCAGCAGCTTGCCCCAGAAGTTAGAGACCCAGTACTTC
17 | NA | TRBJ2-1 | TRBD2 | TRBV9 | CASSVREEIGPYNEQFF | TGTGCCAGCAGCGTGCGGGAGGAGATCGGCCCCTACAATGAGCAGTTCTTC
15 | many | TRBJ2-7 | TRBD1 | TRBV10-1 | CASSEGTAETYEQYF | TGCGCCAGCAGTGAGGGGACAGCCGAAACCTACGAGCAGTACTTC
15 | NA | TRBJ1-2 | NA | TRBV6-5 | CASSYSAGGEYGYTF | TGTGCCAGCAGTTACTCGGCGGGGGGAGAGTATGGCTACACCTTC
15 | NA | TRBJ2-1 | TRBD2 | TRBV5-1 | CASSTEGLAFGEQFF | TGCGCCAGCAGCACAGAGGGACTAGCATTTGGGGAGCAGTTCTTC
18 | NA | TRBJ2-3 | TRBD2 | TRBV29-1 | CSVEFLSATGGSTDTQYF | TGCAGCGTTGAATTCCTATCGGCAACGGGAGGGAGCACAGATACGCAGTATTTT
13 | NA | TRBJ1-1 | NA | TRBV9 | CASSVGDGTEAFF | TGTGCCAGCAGCGTAGGGGACGGCACTGAAGCTTTCTTT
17 | medium-sized | TRBJ2-1 | TRBD2 | TRBV5-1 | CASSFGTSGRDYNEQFF | TGCGCCAGCAGCTTTGGGACTAGCGGGAGAGACTACAATGAGCAGTTCTTC
13 | NA | TRBJ2-3 | NA | TRBV28 | CASSLSSTDTQYF | TGTGCCAGCAGTTTGTCGAGCACAGATACGCAGTATTTT
16 | NA | TRBJ2-5 | TRBD2 | TRBV20-1 | CSARDRKLAGKETQYF | TGCAGTGCTAGAGATAGAAAACTAGCGGGAAAAGAGACCCAGTACTTC
16 | NA | TRBJ2-7 | TRBD2 | TRBV5-6 | CASSLAISSGSYEQYF | TGTGCCAGCAGCTTGGCCATATCTAGCGGGAGTTACGAGCAGTACTTC
17 | few | TRBJ2-2 | TRBD2 | TRBV6-5 | CASSYSGLAANTGELFF | TGTGCCAGCAGTTACTCCGGACTAGCGGCGAACACCGGGGAGCTGTTTTTT
14 | NA | TRBJ2-3 | TRBD2 | TRBV12-3/TRBV12-4 | CASSSGASTDTQYF | TGTGCCAGCAGTAGCGGGGCTAGCACAGATACGCAGTATTTT
18 | NA | TRBJ2-3 | NA | TRBV4-1 | CASSQFPPGAQSTDTQYF | TGCGCCAGCAGCCAATTCCCCCCAGGGGCCCAAAGCACAGATACGCAGTATTTT
12 | once | TRBJ2-7 | NA | TRBV5-1 | CASSKTAYEQYF | TGCGCCAGCAGCAAAACAGCCTACGAGCAGTACTTC
14 | NA | TRBJ2-5 | NA | TRBV21-1 | CASSKRAEQETQYF | TGTGCCAGCAGCAAGAGGGCGGAGCAAGAGACCCAGTACTTC
15 | NA | TRBJ2-2 | NA | TRBV5-5 | CASSLQYTDTGELFF | TGTGCCAGCAGCCTACAGTACACCGACACCGGGGAGCTGTTTTTT
16 | many | TRBJ2-3 | TRBD2 | TRBV20-1 | CSAPRSSGGAAGTQYF | TGCAGTGCTCCTCGTTCTAGCGGAGGGGCCGCCGGTACGCAGTATTTT